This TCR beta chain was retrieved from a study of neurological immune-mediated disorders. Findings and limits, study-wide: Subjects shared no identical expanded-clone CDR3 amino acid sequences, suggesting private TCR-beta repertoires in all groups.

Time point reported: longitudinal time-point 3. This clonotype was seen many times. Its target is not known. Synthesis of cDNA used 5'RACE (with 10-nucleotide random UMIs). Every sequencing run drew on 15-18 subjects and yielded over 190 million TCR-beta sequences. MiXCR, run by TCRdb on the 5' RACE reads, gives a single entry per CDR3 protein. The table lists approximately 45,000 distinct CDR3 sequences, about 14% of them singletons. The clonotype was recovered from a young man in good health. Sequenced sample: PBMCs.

The CDR3, as DNA: TGTGCCAGCAGCGTAGGTAGCGGGAGCTCCGAGCAGTACTTC. It yields the protein CASSVGSGSSEQYF. This rearrangement joins TRBV9 to TRBJ2-7; TRBD2 agrees at 9 bases. CDR1 is SGDLS and CDR2 is YYNGEE in the germline V gene. Germline trimming cut 0 bases from V and 6 bases from J; bases unmatched to any gene: 4. The CDR3 has 14 residues.